The 10 T cell receptor beta chains given below trace back to one sample, sequenced in a study of blood T cells in healthy people across ages. With a J-beta primer mix and a sample-barcoded 5' primer, a second PCR ran about 6 to 11 cycles. TCRdb redid the calling of the 5' RACE reads with MiXCR, one entry per CDR3 protein. The repertoire holds about 720,000 distinct CDR3 sequences, with over 20% as singletons. Input material: blood. The receptors were sampled from a man between 65 and 85 years old in good health.

The V and J genes are TRBV12-3 or TRBV12-4 and TRBJ1-3, with no clear D. Trimming shortened V by 6 bases and J by 3 bases, and 12 bases separated the two germline ends. This CDR3 is built from 14 residues. CDR3 DNA sequence: TGTGCCAGCAGCTCAAGCGGGAGTGGAAACACCATATATTTT. It specifies CASSSSGSGNTIYF.

This clonotype was observed a single time. V gene TRBV10-3 combines with J gene TRBJ1-1; possibly TRBD1 for D (6 bases). Germline assignment: CDR1 ENHRY and CDR2 SYGVKD. The CDR3 is made up of 17 amino acids. With 0 bases removed from V and 1 base from J, the gap between germline ends came to 15 bases. The CDR3 spells CAISESMGADGNTEAFF. The CDR3 DNA reads as TGTGCCATCAGTGAGTCGATGGGGGCGGACGGGAACACTGAAGCTTTCTTT.

This clonotype was observed a few times. This rearrangement joins TRBV28 to TRBJ2-1; TRBD2 is a possible D gene (5 bases). The germline V and J ends were trimmed by 5 bases and 0 bases, with 11 bases remaining between them. The germline CDR1 and CDR2 sequences are MDHEN and SYDVKM. This CDR3 comprises 15 residues. In DNA, the CDR3 is TGTGCCAGCAGTAGAGCGGAACTCTCCTACAATGAGCAGTTCTTC. Translating gives CASSRAELSYNEQFF. Complete variable domain (other parts from reference TRBV28 and TRBJ2-1): DVKVTQSSRYLVKRTGEKVFLECVQDMDHENMFWYRQDPGLGLRLIYFSYDVKMKEKGDIPEGYSVSREKKERFSLILESASTNQTSMYLCASSRAELSYNEQFFGPGTRLTVL.

The chain employs TRBV5-1 and TRBJ2-7; possible D gene TRBD1, 5 bases. Germline assignment: CDR1 SGHRS and CDR2 YFSETQ. V was trimmed by 7 bases and J by 5 bases, leaving 19 bases between them. The CDR3 has 14 amino acids. The CDR3 reads CASRPTALSNEQYF. CDR3 DNA sequence: TGCGCCAGCCGACCGACAGCGCTTAGCAACGAGCAGTACTTC.

The chain couples TRBV7-2 to TRBJ2-1; 9 bases fit TRBD1. The CDR3 is 16 amino acids. Germline values: CDR1 SGHTA, CDR2 FQGNSA. V trimming: 4 bases; J trimming: 8 bases; junction bases outside the gene matches: 12. In nucleotides, the CDR3 is TGTGCCAGCAGCTCCTTTGCCGGGACAGGGCGTGATGAGCAGTTCTTC. Translation gives CASSSFAGTGRDEQFF.

The chain is built from TRBV29-1 and TRBJ2-1; D gene unclear. Germline V lookup: CDR1 SQVTM, CDR2 ANQGSEA. The CDR3 totals 11 residues. Trimming took 8 bases from V and 5 from J, leaving 10 bases between them. The CDR3 reads CSLSVHNEQFF. In nucleotides, the CDR3 is TGCAGCTTAAGCGTACACAATGAGCAGTTCTTC.

This chain connects TRBV29-1 to TRBJ2-3, with a possible D match to TRBD1 (5 bases). Germline assignment: CDR1 SQVTM and CDR2 ANQGSEA. This CDR3 is 13 amino acids long. V was cut by 3 bases and J by 4 bases, with 11 bases left in between. The CDR3 is CSVDGQGSDTQYF. The CDR3 DNA is TGCAGCGTTGATGGGCAGGGCTCAGATACGCAGTATTTT.

In its sample, this clonotype was seen a few times. The chain recombines TRBV5-1 with TRBJ2-5; D is possibly TRBD2 (6 bases). V was shortened by 5 bases and J by 5 bases, with 10 bases between the two germline ends. Germline V gene data show CDR1 as SGHRS and CDR2 as YFSETQ. This CDR3 is 12 amino acids long. CDR3 nucleotides: TGCGCCAGCAGGGGGGACTCCGAGACCCAGTACTTC. It specifies CASRGDSETQYF.

This clonotype was found a few times. The chain carries TRBV24-1 and TRBJ2-3; D possibly uses TRBD1 or TRBD2 (5 bases each). The CDR3 covers 15 residues. Germline loops: CDR1 KGHDR, CDR2 SFDVKD. Trimming stripped 3 bases from V and 1 base from J, with 10 bases between. The CDR3 sequence is CATSDGARGTDTQYF. The CDR3 nucleotides read TGTGCCACCAGTGATGGGGCGAGGGGCACAGATACGCAGTATTTT.

The chain recombines TRBV12-3 or TRBV12-4 with TRBJ2-1; D gene unclear. The last part of the DNA fits TRBJ2-7 better; the J call may be wrong. The CDR3 loop spans 13 amino acids. CDR3 nucleotides: TGTGCCAGCAGTTTAGCGACCAACCACGAGCAGTACTTC. Encoded protein: CASSLATNHEQYF.